Listed below are T cell receptor beta chains from one sample, sequenced in a study of identical twins. MiXCR, applied by TCRdb to the 5' RACE reads, yields one record per CDR3 protein. The repertoire holds roughly 350,000 distinct CDR3 sequences, with approximately 8.8% as singletons. Sample: naive T cells sorted from blood. The receptors here all came from a woman between 45 and 65 years old in good health. The CDR3 runs from the conserved cysteine through the conserved F or W. The D gene is left open where the match is weak. Clone size is shown for a subset of rows, as once, few, many or a class of expanded clone.

d_gene,v_gene,abundance,j_gene,CDR3nt,CDR3aa
-,TRBV7-8,-,TRBJ2-1,TGTGCCAGCAGCTTATACGACAGGAGCTACAATGAGCAGTTCTTC,CASSLYDRSYNEQFF
-,TRBV11-2,few,TRBJ2-2,TGTGCCAGCAGCTTAGACCCGGGAAGATTCACCGGGGAGCTGTTTTTT,CASSLDPGRFTGELFF
TRBD1,TRBV5-1,few,TRBJ1-5,TGCGCCAGCAGCCCCGGACAGGGTGGGTCTAGCAATCAGCCCCAGCATTTT,CASSPGQGGSSNQPQHF
-,TRBV5-5,-,TRBJ2-6,TGTGCCAGCAGCTTGGACGCCAGGGCGGGTCTAGTTGGGGCCAACGTCCTGACTTTC,CASSLDARAGLVGANVLTF
-,TRBV2,-,TRBJ2-5,TGTGCCAGCAACCGGTACCAAGAGACCCAGTACTTC,CASNRYQETQYF
-,TRBV29-1,many,TRBJ1-1,TGCAGCGCCGGGGAGACGGTGAACACTGAAGCTTTCTTT,CSAGETVNTEAFF
-,TRBV4-1,few,TRBJ1-1,TGCGCCAGCAGAGGCCCCGGAGGCGACACTGAAGCTTTCTTT,CASRGPGGDTEAFF
-,TRBV19,-,TRBJ2-1,TGTGCCAGTAGTATTCTAGCTTCTGACCAGTTCTTC,CASSILASDQFF
TRBD1,TRBV11-2,few,TRBJ2-2,TGTGCCAGCAGCTGGGACAGATCGAACACCGGGGAGCTGTTTTTT,CASSWDRSNTGELFF
-,TRBV2,-,TRBJ1-6,TGTGCCAGCAGCTTGACAGGCCTTAATTCACCCCTCCACTTT,CASSLTGLNSPLHF
TRBD2,TRBV10-2,-,TRBJ2-7,TGCGCCAGCAGTGAAATCCGGCTAGCGGGACGGCGCTCCTACGAGCAGTACTTC,CASSEIRLAGRRSYEQYF
-,TRBV4-1,-,TRBJ1-3,TGCGCCAGCAGCCAGGGACTTGTCTCTGGAAACACCATATATTTT,CASSQGLVSGNTIYF
-,TRBV5-1,-,TRBJ2-5,TGCGCCAGCAGCTTAACGACCATCTTGGGGACCCAGTACTTC,CASSLTTILGTQYF
-,TRBV12-3/TRBV12-4,many,TRBJ1-1,TGTGCCAGCAGTTTGAGCAGAGGAACTGAAGCTTTCTTT,CASSLSRGTEAFF
TRBD2,TRBV27,few,TRBJ2-1,TGTGCCAGCAGTTTATATGGACTAGCGGGAGGTAGTGAGCAGTTCTTC,CASSLYGLAGGSEQFF
TRBD2,TRBV5-1,many,TRBJ2-1,TGCGCCAGCAGCTTGAGGCCCAGGGGAAATATGGGACTAGTATCGTACAATGAGCAGTTCTTC,CASSLRPRGNMGLVSYNEQFF
-,TRBV5-1,many,TRBJ1-3,TGCGCCAGCAGCCTGACCTCGACATACTCTGGAAACACCATATATTTT,CASSLTSTYSGNTIYF
TRBD2,TRBV11-2,-,TRBJ2-3,TGTGCCAGCAGCCTTAGCGGGAGTGATTCAGATACGCAGTATTTT,CASSLSGSDSDTQYF
-,TRBV7-9,few,TRBJ2-7,TGTGCCAGCACCCTAGGGTTTGGCAACGAGCAGTACTTC,CASTLGFGNEQYF
-,TRBV6-2/TRBV6-3,-,TRBJ2-1,TGTGCCAGCAGTTATCGGGGGACAGACAATGAGCAGTTCTTC,CASSYRGTDNEQFF
-,TRBV15,many,TRBJ1-5,TGTGCCACCAGCAGGGTCTCGGTCCAGCCCCAGCATTTT,CATSRVSVQPQHF
TRBD2,TRBV20-1,-,TRBJ2-1,TGCAGTGCTAGAGATGCGGGAGGGCCATCAAATGAGCAGTTCTTC,CSARDAGGPSNEQFF
TRBD1,TRBV24-1,many,TRBJ2-2,TGTGCCACCAGTGATAACAGGGGGCACGCCGGGGAGCTGTTTTTT,CATSDNRGHAGELFF
TRBD2,TRBV7-8,few,TRBJ2-7,TGTGCCAGCAGCTACCCCTCTTGGGGGGGTAGTTCCTACGAGCAGTACTTC,CASSYPSWGGSSYEQYF
-,TRBV5-1,few,TRBJ2-1,TGCGCCAGCAGCTTGGGACCAGGGGGGACCTACAATGAGCAGTTCTTC,CASSLGPGGTYNEQFF
-,TRBV24-1,-,TRBJ2-2,TGTGCCACCGGAGACTCCTGCTGGGACATCTCCTTCGGGTGGGCCGGGGAGCTGTTTTTT,CATGDSCWDISFGWAGELFF
-,TRBV7-8,few,TRBJ1-2,TGTGCCAGCAGCTCCGCGAGGCAGCCCAACACTTATGGCTACACCTTC,CASSSARQPNTYGYTF